This entry concerns a single TCR beta chain. This clonotype was counted only a few times. Its antigen is currently not known. No qualities accompany the bases; no much larger clone lies one base away. This entry belongs to a study of response to subunit inactivated influenza vaccine (dated by TCRdb to the late 2010s). General notes on the study: Deep quantitative T cell receptor repertoire profiling was used in the study to track responses to a trivalent subunit inactivated influenza vaccine.

What the research found in general, with its limitations: The authors proposed that each seasonal influenza vaccination may bring in only a limited number of new T cells.

Library preparation used RT-PCR. Sequencing instrument: Illumina HiSeq 2500. TCRdb handled the public reads itself, with Q25 trimming in fastp and clone calling in MiXCR, and kept productive beta chains. Rows are combined by CDR3 protein, so each entry shows the most common genes and DNA. The table for this sample lists approximately 200,000 distinct CDR3 sequences; approximately 14% of them were counted only once. The ten top clones hold under 30% of the sample. The sample in question was CD8+ T cells sorted from PBMCs, obtained approximately 5 days after vaccination. This receptor was taken from a man aged 50 to 59 who received an inactivated influenza vaccine. Donor details come from another sample of the same person, matched by shared clones.

The nucleotide sequence reads TGTGCCAGCAGGTGGGACACCAACACCGGGGAGCTGTTTTTT. Its coded protein is CASRWDTNTGELFF. Here the chain combines TRBV28 and TRBJ2-2; a tentative D call is TRBD1 (6 bases match). The germline V gene supplies CDR1 MDHEN and CDR2 SYDVKM. The CDR3 runs 14 amino acids, cysteine and phenylalanine included. Only the CDR3 DNA stays, 42 bases, in frame from base 1. Trimming at the junction amounts to 6 bases on V and 2 bases on J, and the germline ends lie 10 bases apart.